The present entry profiles one TCR beta chain with its context. Antigen unknown. The entry originates in a study of PD-1 blockade in classical Hodgkin lymphoma. Study-level background: The patients were dosed with nivolumab 3 mg/kg, infused intravenously every 2 weeks. Study-level points and caveats: Diminished baseline TCR diversity has been reported in newly diagnosed patients relative to healthy donors. For complete responders, baseline diversity was comparable to that of newly diagnosed patients. Patients excluded were those beginning nivolumab under 1 year after ASCT.

The CDR3 covers 15 residues. Trimming left V 5 bases short and J 4 bases short, with 17 bases between. The germline V gene encodes CDR1 SEHNR and CDR2 FQNEAQ (reference sequence). Profiled with immunoSEQ multiplex PCR; TCRdb holds only in-frame clones, not every one. Of 10,000 to 15,000 clones detected, approximately 83% appear once; the ten largest clones hold roughly 0.88%. Time point in this sample: cycle 4 day 1 (C4D1), after six to seven weeks of nivolumab. There was relapse after autologous stem cell transplantation in every patient, and there was variation in brentuximab vedotin exposure. By magnetic negative selection, CD4+ T cells were purified from thawed PBMCs.

This specimen was CD4+ T cells from blood, taken before the fourth cycle of nivolumab. This clonotype originated in a human donor with classical Hodgkin lymphoma. This chain uses TRBV7-9 with TRBJ1-2; D uncertain. The CDR3 protein is CASSAFRPVSYGYTF. CDR3 nucleotide sequence: TGTGCCAGCAGCGCCTTTCGCCCCGTAAGCTATGGCTACACCTTC.